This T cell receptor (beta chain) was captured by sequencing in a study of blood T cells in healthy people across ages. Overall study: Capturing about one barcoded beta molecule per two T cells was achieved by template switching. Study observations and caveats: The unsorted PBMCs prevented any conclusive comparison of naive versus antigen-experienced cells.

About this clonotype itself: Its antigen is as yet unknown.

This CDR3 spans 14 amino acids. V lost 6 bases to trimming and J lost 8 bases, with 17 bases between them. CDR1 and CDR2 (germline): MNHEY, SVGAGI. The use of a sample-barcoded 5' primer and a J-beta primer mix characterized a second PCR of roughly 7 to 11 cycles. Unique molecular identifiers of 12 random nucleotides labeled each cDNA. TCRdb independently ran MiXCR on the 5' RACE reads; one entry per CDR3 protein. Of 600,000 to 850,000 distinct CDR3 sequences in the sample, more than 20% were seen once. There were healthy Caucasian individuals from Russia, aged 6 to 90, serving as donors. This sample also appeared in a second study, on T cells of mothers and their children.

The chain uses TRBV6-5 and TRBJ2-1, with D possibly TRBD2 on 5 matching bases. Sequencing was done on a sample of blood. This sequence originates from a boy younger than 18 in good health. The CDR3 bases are TGTGCCAGCAGCCCTCAATCGAGGGTCGATGAGCAGTTCTTC. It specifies CASSPQSRVDEQFF.